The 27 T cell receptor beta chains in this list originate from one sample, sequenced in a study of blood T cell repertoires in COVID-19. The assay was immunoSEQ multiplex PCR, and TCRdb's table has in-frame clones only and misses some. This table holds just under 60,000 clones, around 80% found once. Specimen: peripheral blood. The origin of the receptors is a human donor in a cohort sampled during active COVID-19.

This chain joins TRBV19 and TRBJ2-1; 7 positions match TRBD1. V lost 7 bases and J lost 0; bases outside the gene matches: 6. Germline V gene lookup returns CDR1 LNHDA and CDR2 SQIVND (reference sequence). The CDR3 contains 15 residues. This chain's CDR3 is CASMGTASSYNEQFF. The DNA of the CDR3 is TGTGCCAGTATGGGGACAGCGAGCTCCTACAATGAGCAGTTCTTC. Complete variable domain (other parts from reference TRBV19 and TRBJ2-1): DGGITQSPKYLFRKEGQNVTLSCEQNLNHDAMYWYRQDPGQGLRLIYYSQIVNDFQKGDIAEGYSVSREKKESFPLTVTSAQKNPTAFYLCASMGTASSYNEQFFGPGTRLTVL.

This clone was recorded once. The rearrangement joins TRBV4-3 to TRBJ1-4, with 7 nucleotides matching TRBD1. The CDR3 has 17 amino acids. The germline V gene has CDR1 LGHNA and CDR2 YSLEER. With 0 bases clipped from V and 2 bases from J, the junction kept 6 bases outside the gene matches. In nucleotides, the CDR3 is TGCGCCAGCAGCCAAGAGCCAGGGGGAGTCACTAATGAAAAACTGTTTTTT. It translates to CASSQEPGGVTNEKLFF.

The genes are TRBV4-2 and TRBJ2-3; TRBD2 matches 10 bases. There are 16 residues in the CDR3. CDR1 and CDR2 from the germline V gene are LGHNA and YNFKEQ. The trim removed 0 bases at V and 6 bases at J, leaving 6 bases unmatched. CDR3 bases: TGTGCCAGCAGCCAAGAGGCTAGCGGGAGTGCGGATACGCAGTATTTT. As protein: CASSQEASGSADTQYF.

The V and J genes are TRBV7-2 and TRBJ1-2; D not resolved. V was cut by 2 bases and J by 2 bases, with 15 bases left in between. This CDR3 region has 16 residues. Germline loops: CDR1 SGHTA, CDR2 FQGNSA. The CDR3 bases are TGTGCCAGCAGCTTAAGTCCTACCACAGCCAACTATGGCTACACCTTC. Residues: CASSLSPTTANYGYTF.

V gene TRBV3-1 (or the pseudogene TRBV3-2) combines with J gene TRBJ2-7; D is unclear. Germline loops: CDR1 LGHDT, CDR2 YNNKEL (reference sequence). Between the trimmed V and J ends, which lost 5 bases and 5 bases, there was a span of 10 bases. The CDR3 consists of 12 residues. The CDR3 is CASSTTLDEQYF. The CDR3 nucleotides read TGTGCCAGCAGCACAACGTTGGACGAGCAGTACTTC.

CDR3: CASSRLDEGREQYF. CDR3 bases: TGCGCCAGCAGCCGACTAGACGAGGGTCGCGAGCAGTACTTC. J is TRBJ2-7 and V is TRBV5-1; tentative D call: TRBD2 (6 bases). The germline gives CDR1 SGHRS, CDR2 YFSETQ. The CDR3 covers 14 residues. Trimming left V 4 bases short and J 6 bases short, with 17 bases between.

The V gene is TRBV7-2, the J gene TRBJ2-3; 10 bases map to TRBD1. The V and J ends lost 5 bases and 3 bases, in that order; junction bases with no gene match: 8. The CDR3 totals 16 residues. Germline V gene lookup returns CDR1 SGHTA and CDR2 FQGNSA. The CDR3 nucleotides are TGTGCCAGCAGCCCGGGGACAGGGGTTCGAACAGATACGCAGTATTTT. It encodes CASSPGTGVRTDTQYF.

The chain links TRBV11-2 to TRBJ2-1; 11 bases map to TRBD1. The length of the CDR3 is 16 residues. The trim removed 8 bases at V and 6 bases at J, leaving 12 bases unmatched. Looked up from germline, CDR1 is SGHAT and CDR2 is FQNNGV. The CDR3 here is CASELLTGTGGNEQFF. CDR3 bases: TGTGCCAGCGAGCTTTTAACTGGGACAGGGGGCAATGAGCAGTTCTTC.

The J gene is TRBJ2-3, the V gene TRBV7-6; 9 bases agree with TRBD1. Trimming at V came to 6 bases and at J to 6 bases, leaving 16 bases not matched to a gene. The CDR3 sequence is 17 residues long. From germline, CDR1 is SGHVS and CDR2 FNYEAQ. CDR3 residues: CASRDRGIGSSGDTQYF. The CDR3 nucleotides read TGTGCCAGCAGGGACAGGGGAATAGGGTCTAGTGGGGATACGCAGTATTTT.

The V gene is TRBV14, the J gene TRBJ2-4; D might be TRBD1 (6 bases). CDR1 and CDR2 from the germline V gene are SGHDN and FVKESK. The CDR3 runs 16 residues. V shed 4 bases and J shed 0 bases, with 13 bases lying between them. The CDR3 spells CASSPQGLLAKNIQYF. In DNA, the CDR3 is TGTGCCAGCAGCCCTCAGGGGTTACTAGCCAAAAACATTCAGTACTTC.

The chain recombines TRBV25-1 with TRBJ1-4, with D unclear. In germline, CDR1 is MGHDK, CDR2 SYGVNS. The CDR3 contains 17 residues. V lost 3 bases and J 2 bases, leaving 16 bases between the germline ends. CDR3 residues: CASSEPTWRATNEKLFF. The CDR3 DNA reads TGTGCCAGCAGTGAGCCAACGTGGAGGGCCACTAATGAAAAACTGTTTTTT.

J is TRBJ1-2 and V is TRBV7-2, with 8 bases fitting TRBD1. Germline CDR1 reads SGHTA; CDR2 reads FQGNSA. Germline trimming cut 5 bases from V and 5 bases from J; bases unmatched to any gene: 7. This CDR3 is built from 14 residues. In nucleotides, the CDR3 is TGTGCCAGCAGCATTCGGACAGGGTGGTATGGCTACACCTTC. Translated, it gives CASSIRTGWYGYTF.

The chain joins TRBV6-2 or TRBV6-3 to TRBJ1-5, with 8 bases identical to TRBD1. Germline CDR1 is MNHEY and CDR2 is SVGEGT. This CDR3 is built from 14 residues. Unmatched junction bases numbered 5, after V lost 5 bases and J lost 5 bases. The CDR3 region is CASSLGTGYQPQHF. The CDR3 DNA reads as TGTGCCAGCAGTCTGGGGACAGGTTATCAGCCCCAGCATTTT.

CDR3 nucleotides: TGTGCCAGCAGTGAAGGAGGGAGAACCCATGGCTACACCTTC. This encodes CASSEGGRTHGYTF. J is TRBJ1-2 and V is TRBV2; D unresolved. Trimming left V 1 base short and J 6 bases short, with 12 bases between. CDR1 and CDR2 (germline): SNHLY, FYNNEI. This CDR3 is built from 14 residues.

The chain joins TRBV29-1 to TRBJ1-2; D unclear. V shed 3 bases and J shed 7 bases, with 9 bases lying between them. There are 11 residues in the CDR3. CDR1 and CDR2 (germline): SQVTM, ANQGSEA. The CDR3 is CSVDRSLGYTF. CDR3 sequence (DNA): TGCAGCGTTGACAGGTCCCTTGGCTACACCTTC.

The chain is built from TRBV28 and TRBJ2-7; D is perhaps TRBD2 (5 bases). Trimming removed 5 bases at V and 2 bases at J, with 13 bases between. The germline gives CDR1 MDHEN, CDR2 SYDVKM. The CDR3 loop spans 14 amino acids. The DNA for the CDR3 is TGTGCCAGCAGTACGTTGCGGGCTGCCTACGAGCAGTACTTC. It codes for CASSTLRAAYEQYF. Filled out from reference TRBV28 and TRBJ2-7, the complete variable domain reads DVKVTQSSRYLVKRTGEKVFLECVQDMDHENMFWYRQDPGLGLRLIYFSYDVKMKEKGDIPEGYSVSREKKERFSLILESASTNQTSMYLCASSTLRAAYEQYFGPGTRLTVT.

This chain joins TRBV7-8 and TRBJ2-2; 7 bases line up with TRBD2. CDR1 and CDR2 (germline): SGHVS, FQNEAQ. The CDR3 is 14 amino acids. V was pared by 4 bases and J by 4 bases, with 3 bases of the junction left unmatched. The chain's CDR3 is CASSYWEGTGELFF. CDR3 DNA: TGTGCCAGCAGCTACTGGGAGGGCACCGGGGAGCTGTTTTTT.

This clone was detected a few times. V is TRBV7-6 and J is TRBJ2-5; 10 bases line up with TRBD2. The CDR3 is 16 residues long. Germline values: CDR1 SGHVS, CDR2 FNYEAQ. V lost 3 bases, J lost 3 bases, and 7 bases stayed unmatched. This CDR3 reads CASSFFPAGGKETQYF. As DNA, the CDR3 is TGTGCCAGCAGCTTTTTCCCAGCGGGAGGGAAAGAGACCCAGTACTTC.

The DNA for the CDR3 is TGTGCCTGGGCCGAGGCCCGGCAGCCCCAGCATTTT. Amino acid sequence: CAWAEARQPQHF. The V call is TRBV30, the J call TRBJ1-5; the D is unclear. Trimming cost V 5 bases and J 7 bases, with 12 bases left between them. CDR1 GTSNPN and CDR2 SVGIG come from the germline V gene (reference sequence). CDR3 length: 12 residues.

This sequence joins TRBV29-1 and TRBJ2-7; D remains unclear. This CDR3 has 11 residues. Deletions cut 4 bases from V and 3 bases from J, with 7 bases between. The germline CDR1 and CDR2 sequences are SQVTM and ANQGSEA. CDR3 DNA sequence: TGCAGCGTTGGCCAGAACTACGAGCAGTACTTC. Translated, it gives CSVGQNYEQYF.

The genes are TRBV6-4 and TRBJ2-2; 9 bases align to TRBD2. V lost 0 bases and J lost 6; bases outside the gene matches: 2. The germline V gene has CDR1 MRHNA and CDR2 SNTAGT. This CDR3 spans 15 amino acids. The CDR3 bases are TGTGCCAGCAGTGACTCGGGACTAGCTGCCGGGGAGCTGTTTTTT. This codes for CASSDSGLAAGELFF.

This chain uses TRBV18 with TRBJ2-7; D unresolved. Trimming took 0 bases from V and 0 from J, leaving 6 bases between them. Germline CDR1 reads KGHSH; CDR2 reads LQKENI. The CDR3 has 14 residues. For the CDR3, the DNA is TGTGCCAGCTCACCACCGGAGAGCTCCTACGAGCAGTACTTC. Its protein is CASSPPESSYEQYF.

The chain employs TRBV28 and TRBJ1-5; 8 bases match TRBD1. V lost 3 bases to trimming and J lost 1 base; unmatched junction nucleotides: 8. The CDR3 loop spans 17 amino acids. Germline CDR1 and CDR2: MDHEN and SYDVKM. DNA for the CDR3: TGTGCCAGCAGTTTTGGACAGGGCGGGGGAAGCAATCAGCCCCAGCATTTT. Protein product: CASSFGQGGGSNQPQHF.

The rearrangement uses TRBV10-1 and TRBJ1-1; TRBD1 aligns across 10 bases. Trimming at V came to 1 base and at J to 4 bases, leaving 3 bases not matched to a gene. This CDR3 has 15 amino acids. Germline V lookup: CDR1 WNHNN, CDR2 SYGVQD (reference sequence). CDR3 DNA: TGCGCCAGCAGTGAGTGGGGGACAGGGGTCACTGAAGCTTTCTTT. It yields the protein CASSEWGTGVTEAFF.

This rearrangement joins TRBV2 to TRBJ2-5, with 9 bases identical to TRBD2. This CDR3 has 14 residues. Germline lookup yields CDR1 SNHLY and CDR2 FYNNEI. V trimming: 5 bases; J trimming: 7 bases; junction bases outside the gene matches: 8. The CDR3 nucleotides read TGTGCCAGCAGTCTGCGGGAGGGCCGGGGGACCCAGTACTTC. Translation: CASSLREGRGTQYF.

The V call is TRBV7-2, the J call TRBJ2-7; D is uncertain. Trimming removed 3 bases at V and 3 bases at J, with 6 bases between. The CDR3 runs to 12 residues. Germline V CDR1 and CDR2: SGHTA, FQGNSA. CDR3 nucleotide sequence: TGTGCCAGCAGCTTGTCAAACTACGAGCAGTACTTC. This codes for CASSLSNYEQYF.

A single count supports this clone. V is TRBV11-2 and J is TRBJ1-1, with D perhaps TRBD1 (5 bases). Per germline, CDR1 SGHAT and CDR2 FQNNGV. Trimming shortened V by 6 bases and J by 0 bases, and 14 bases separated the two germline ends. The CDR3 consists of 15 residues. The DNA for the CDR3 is TGTGCCAGCAGGCCTATGGGGGGGATGAACACTGAAGCTTTCTTT. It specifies CASRPMGGMNTEAFF.